The source of this T cell receptor (beta chain) is a study of cytomegalovirus exposure and HLA in healthy donors. V lost 2 bases to trimming and J lost 3 bases, with 11 bases between them. Looked up from germline, CDR1 is SQVTM and CDR2 is ANQGSEA. This CDR3 is built from 13 residues. This clone has more than one count but fewer than ten. Its specificity is unknown. The study ran its PCR with 60 Vbeta and 13 Jbeta primers. Repertoires were generated with immunoSEQ multiplex PCR, while TCRdb's copy carries only in-frame clones and drops some. This table holds about 140,000 clones, approximately 80% found once. Overall study results and limits: Most likely, a cluster of highly shared sequence variants arose as a sequencing artifact.

V gene TRBV29-1 combines with J gene TRBJ2-7, with TRBD1 as a possible D gene (5 bases). The sequencing sample was made of PBMCs. The receptor was derived from a man in his forties in good health and CMV-seropositive. CDR3 nucleotide sequence: TGCAGCGTTGAAATGGGGCCTGGCTACGAGCAGTACTTC. It is translated as CSVEMGPGYEQYF.